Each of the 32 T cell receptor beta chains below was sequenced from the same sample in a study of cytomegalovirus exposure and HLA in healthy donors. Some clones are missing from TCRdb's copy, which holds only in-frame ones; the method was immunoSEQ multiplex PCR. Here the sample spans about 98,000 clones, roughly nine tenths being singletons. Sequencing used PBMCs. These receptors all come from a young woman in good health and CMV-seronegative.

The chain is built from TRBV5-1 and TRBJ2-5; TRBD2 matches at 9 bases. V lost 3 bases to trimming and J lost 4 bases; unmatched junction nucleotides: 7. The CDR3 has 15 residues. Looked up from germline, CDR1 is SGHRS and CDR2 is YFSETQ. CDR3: CASSSIPGLAETQYF. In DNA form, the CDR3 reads TGCGCCAGCAGCTCGATACCGGGACTAGCAGAGACCCAGTACTTC.

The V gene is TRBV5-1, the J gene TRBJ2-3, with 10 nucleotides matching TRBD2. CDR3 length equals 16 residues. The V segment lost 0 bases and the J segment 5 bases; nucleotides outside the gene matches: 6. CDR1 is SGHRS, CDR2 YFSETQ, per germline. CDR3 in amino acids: CASSLASGGARDTQYF. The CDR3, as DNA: TGCGCCAGCAGCTTGGCCAGCGGGGGGGCTAGAGATACGCAGTATTTT.

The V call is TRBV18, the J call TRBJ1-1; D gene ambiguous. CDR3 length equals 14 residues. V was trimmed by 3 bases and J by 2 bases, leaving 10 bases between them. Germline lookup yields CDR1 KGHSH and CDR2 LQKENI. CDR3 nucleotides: TGTGCCAGCTCACCCGCAATACAAAACACTGAAGCTTTCTTT. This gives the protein CASSPAIQNTEAFF.

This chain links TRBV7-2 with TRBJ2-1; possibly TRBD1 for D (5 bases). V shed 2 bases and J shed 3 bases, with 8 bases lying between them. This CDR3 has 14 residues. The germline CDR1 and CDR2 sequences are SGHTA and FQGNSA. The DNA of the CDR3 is TGTGCCAGCAGCTTATCAGACAGCTACAATGAGCAGTTCTTC. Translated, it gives CASSLSDSYNEQFF.

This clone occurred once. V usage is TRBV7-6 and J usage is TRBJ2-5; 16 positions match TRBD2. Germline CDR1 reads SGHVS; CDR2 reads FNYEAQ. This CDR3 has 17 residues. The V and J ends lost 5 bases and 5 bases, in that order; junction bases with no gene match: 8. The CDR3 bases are TGTGCCAGCAGCCCCGGGACTAGCGGGGGGGCAAGGGAGACCCAGTACTTC. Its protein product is CASSPGTSGGARETQYF.

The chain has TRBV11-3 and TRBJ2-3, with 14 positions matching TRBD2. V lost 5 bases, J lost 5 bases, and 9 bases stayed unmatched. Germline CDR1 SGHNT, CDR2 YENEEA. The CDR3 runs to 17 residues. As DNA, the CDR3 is TGTGCCAGCAGCAGGACTAGCGGGAGGCGGGGTGGAGATACGCAGTATTTT. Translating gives CASSRTSGRRGGDTQYF.

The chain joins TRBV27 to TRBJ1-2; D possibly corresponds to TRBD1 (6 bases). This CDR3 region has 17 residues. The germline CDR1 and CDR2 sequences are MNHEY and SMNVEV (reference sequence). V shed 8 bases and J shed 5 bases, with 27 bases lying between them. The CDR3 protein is CASALRGDTFTEYGYTF. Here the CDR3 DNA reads TGTGCCAGCGCACTGCGTGGGGACACATTCACGGAGTATGGCTACACCTTC.

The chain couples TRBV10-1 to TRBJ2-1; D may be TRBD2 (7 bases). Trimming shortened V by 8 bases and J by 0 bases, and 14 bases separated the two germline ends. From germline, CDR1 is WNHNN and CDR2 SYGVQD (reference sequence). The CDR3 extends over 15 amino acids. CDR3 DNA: TGCGCCAGCTCCGAGGGGGGGTTCTCCTACAATGAGCAGTTCTTC. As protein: CASSEGGFSYNEQFF.

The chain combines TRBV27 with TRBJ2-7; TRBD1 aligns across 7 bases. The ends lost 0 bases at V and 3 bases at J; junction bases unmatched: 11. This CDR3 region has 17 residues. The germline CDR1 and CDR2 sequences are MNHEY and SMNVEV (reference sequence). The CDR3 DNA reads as TGTGCCAGCAGTTTATCAGCTTTCGGACAGGAACTCTACGAGCAGTACTTC. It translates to CASSLSAFGQELYEQYF.

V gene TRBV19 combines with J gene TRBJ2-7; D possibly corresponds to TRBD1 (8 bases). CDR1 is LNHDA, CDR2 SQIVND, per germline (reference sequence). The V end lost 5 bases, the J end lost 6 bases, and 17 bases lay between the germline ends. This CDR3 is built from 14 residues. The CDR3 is CASSFQTGEGEQYF. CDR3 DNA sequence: TGTGCCAGTAGTTTCCAGACAGGGGAGGGCGAGCAGTACTTC.

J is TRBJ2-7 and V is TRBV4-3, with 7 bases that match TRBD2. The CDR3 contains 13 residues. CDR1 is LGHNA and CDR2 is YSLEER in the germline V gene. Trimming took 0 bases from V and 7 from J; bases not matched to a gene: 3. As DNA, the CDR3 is TGCGCCAGCAGCCAAGAAACAGCGGGGGAGCAGTACTTC. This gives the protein CASSQETAGEQYF.

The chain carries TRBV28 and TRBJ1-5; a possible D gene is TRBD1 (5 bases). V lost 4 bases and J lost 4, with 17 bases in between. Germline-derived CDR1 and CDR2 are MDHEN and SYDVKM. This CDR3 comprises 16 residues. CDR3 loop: CASSSRGRGTNQPQHF. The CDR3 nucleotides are TGTGCCAGCAGTTCCCGCGGGAGGGGCACGAATCAGCCCCAGCATTTT.

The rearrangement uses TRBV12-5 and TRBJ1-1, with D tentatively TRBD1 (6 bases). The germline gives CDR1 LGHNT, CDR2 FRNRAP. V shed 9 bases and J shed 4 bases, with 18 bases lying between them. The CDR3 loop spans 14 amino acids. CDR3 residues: CASSSEGGGTEAFF. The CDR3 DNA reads TGTGCTAGCTCCTCCGAGGGGGGGGGCACTGAAGCTTTCTTT. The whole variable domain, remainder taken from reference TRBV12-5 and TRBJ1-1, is DARVTQTPRHKVTEMGQEVTMRCQPILGHNTVFWYRQTMMQGLELLAYFRNRAPLDDSGMPKDRFSAEMPDATLATLKIQPSEPRDSAVYFCASSSEGGGTEAFFGQGTRLTVV.

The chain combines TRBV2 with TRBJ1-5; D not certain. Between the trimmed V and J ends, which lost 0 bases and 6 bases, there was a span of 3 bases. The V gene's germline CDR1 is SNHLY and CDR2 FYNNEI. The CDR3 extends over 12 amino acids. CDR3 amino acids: CASSEASQPQHF. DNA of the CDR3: TGTGCCAGCAGTGAAGCGAGTCAGCCCCAGCATTTT.

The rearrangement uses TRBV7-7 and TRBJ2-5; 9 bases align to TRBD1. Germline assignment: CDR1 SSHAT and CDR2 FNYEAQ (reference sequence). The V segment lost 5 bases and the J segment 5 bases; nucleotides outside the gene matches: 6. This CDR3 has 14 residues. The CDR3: CASSQTTGGETQYF. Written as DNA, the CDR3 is TGTGCCAGCAGCCAGACGACAGGGGGGGAGACCCAGTACTTC.

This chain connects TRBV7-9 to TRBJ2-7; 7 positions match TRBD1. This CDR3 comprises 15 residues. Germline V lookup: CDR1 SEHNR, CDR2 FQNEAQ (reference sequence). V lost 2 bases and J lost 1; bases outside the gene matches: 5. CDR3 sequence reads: CASSLRQGVSYEQYF. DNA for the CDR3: TGTGCCAGCAGCTTAAGACAGGGAGTTTCCTACGAGCAGTACTTC.

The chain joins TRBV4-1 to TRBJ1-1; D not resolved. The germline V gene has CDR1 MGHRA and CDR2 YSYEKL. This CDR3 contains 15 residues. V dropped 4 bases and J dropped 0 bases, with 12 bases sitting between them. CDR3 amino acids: CASSPVRGVNTEAFF. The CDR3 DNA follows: TGCGCCAGCAGCCCAGTCCGGGGAGTGAACACTGAAGCTTTCTTT.

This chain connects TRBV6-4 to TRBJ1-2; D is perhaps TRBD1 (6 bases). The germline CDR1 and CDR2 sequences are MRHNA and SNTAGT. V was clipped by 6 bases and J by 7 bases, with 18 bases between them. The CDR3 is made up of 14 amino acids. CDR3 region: CASSPTQGRGGYTF. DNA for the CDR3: TGTGCCAGCAGCCCGACACAGGGTCGGGGTGGCTACACCTTC.

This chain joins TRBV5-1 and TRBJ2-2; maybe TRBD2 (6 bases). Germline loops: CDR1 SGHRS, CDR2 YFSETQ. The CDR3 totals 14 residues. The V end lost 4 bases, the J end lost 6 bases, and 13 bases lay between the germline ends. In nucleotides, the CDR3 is TGCGCCAGCAGCCCGACGGGGGTTGCCGGGGAGCTGTTTTTT. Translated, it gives CASSPTGVAGELFF.

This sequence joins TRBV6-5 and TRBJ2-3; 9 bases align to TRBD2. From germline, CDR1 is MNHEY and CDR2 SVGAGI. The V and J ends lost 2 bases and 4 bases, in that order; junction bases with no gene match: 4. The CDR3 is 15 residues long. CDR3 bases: TGTGCCAGCAGTTACGAGGCGGGAGGGCCAGATACGCAGTATTTT. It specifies CASSYEAGGPDTQYF.

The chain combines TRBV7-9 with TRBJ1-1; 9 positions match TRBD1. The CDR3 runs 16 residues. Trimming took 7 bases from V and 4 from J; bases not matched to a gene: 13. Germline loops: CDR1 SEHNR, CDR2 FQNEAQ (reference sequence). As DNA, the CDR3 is TGTGCCAGCACCTCAACCCGGGACAGGGATCTCACTGAAGCTTTCTTT. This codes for CASTSTRDRDLTEAFF. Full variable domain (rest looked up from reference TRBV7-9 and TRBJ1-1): DTGVSQNPRHKITKRGQNVTFRCDPISEHNRLYWYRQTLGQGPEFLTYFQNEAQLEKSRLLSDRFSAERPKGSFSTLEIQRTEQGDSAMYLCASTSTRDRDLTEAFFGQGTRLTVV.

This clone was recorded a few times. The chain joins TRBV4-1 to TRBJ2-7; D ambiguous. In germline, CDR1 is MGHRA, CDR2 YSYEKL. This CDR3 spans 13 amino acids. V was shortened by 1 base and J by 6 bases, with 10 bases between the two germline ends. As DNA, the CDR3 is TGCGCCAGCAGCCAAGTGGATAGCTCCGAGCAGTACTTC. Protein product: CASSQVDSSEQYF.

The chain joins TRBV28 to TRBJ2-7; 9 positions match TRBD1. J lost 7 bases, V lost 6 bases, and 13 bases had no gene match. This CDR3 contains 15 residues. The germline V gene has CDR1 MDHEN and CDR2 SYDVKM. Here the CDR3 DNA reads TGTGCCAGCAGCCTTCGCCGGGACAGGGTGGGAGAGCAGTACTTC. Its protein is CASSLRRDRVGEQYF.

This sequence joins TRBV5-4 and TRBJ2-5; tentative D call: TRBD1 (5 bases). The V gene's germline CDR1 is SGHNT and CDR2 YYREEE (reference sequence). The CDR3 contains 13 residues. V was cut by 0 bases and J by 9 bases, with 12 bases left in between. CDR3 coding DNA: TGTGCCAGCAGCTTGGAGTGGCAGGGCCCCCAGTACTTC. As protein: CASSLEWQGPQYF.

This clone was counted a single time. The CDR3 DNA reads as TGTGCCAGAAGCGTTGAAGCGGGAGAAGGGTACGAGCAGTACTTC. Amino acid sequence: CARSVEAGEGYEQYF. The V gene is TRBV5-3, the J gene TRBJ2-7, with 8 bases matching TRBD2. TRBV5-3 is an ORF, with its function uncertain. The ends lost 4 bases at V and 4 bases at J; junction bases unmatched: 10. The CDR3 extends over 15 amino acids.

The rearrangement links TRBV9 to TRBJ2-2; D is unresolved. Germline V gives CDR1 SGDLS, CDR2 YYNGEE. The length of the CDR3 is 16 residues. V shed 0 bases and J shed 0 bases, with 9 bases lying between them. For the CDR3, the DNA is TGTGCCAGCAGCGTAGCGGTTATCGCGAACACCGGGGAGCTGTTTTTT. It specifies CASSVAVIANTGELFF. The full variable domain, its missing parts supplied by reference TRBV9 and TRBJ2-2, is DSGVTQTPKHLITATGQRVTLRCSPRSGDLSVYWYQQSLDQGLQFLIQYYNGEERAKGNILERFSAQQFPDLHSELNLSSLELGDSALYFCASSVAVIANTGELFFGEGSRLTVL.

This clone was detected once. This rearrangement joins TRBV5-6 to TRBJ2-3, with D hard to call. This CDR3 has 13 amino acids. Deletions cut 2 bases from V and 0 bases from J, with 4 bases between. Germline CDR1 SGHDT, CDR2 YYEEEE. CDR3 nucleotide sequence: TGTGCCAGCAGCTTCGGTAGCACAGATACGCAGTATTTT. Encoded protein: CASSFGSTDTQYF.

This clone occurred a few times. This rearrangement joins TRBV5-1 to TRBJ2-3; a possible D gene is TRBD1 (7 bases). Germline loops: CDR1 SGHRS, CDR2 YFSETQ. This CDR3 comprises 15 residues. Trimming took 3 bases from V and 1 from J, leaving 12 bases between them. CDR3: CASSSRGAGTDTQYF. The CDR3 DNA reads TGCGCCAGCAGCTCCAGGGGGGCAGGCACAGATACGCAGTATTTT.

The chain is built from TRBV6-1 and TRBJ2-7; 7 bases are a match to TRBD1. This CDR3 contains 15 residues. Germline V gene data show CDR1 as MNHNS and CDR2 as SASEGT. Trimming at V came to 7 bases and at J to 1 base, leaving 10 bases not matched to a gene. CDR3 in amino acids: CASTERQGISYEQYF. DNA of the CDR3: TGTGCCAGCACCGAAAGACAGGGTATTTCCTACGAGCAGTACTTC.

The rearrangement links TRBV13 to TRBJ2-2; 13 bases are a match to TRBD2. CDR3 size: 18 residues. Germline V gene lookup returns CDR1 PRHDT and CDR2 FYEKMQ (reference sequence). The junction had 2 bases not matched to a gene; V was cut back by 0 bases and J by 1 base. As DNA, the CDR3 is TGTGCCAGCAGCTTAGGCCGACTAGCGGGGGGGAACACCGGGGAGCTGTTTTTT. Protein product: CASSLGRLAGGNTGELFF.

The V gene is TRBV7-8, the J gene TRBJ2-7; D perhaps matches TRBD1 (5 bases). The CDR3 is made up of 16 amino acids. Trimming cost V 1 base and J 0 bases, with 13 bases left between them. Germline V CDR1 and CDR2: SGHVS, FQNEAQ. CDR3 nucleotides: TGTGCCAGCAGCTTAGAGACCGGGCAGGGCTCCTACGAGCAGTACTTC. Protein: CASSLETGQGSYEQYF.

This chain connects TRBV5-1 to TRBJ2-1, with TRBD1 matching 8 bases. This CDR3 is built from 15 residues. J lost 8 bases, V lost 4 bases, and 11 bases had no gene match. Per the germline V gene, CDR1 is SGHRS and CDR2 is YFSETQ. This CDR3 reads CASSQFRTGTDEQFF. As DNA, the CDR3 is TGCGCCAGCAGCCAATTCCGGACAGGGACCGATGAGCAGTTCTTC. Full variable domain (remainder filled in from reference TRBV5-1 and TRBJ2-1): KAGVTQTPRYLIKTRGQQVTLSCSPISGHRSVSWYQQTPGQGLQFLFEYFSETQRNKGNFPGRFSGRQFSNSRSEMNVSTLELGDSALYLCASSQFRTGTDEQFFGPGTRLTVL.